This is a list of T cell receptor beta chains from one sample in a study of T cell clusters in autoimmune cytopenias. TCRdb processed the multiplex PCR reads again and assigns one entry to each CDR3 protein, with no DNA. The table for this sample gives nearly 15,000 distinct CDR3 sequences. These records were also assigned to another study, of T cell repertoires in aging, cancer and after chemotherapy.

Input material: peripheral blood. The receptors here all came from a human donor in good health. CDR3s include the opening cysteine and the closing phenylalanine or tryptophan. The order of the fields is V gene, J gene, clone size, CDR3 protein. Size is omitted from some rows. Given values are once, few, many or a class for expanded clones.

TRBV29-1	TRBJ2-1	medium-sized	CSVQAPPEQFF
TRBV15	TRBJ1-5	.	CTIPARGPPAQHF
TRBV5-6	TRBJ2-3	.	CASSITTDTQYF
TRBV6-6	TRBJ2-1	.	CASSPSEDEQFF
TRBV11-1	TRBJ2-7	.	CASSLSQTREEQYF
TRBV29-1	TRBJ2-7	.	CSVGGTLLGLEQYF
TRBV7-2	TRBJ2-7	.	CASSSTGFLMYF
TRBV5-6	TRBJ1-4	.	CASSRRGEKLFF
TRBV6-5	TRBJ2-1	.	CASRLRLAGGPYNEQFF
TRBV6-5	TRBJ1-4	.	CASSYGSGREKLFF
TRBV6-5	TRBJ1-6	.	CASSYRGGYNSPLHF
TRBV5-5	TRBJ1-2	.	CASSPGEGYGYTF
TRBV19	TRBJ2-3	medium-sized	CATRTSGSSTDTQYF
TRBV6-5	TRBJ2-3	medium-sized	CASSRTSTDTQYF
TRBV6-5	TRBJ2-7	.	CASSRTSDYEQYF
TRBV30	TRBJ2-3	.	CAWSVLGRADTQYF
TRBV27	TRBJ2-6	medium-sized	CASSLYRSGANVLTF
TRBV6-2/TRBV6-3	TRBJ2-2	.	CASSYRLSGELFF
TRBV13	TRBJ2-5	.	CASTMTSGSGQETQYF
TRBV6-2/TRBV6-3	TRBJ2-7	.	CASGAASSYEQYF
TRBV11-3	TRBJ2-2	medium-sized	CASSGETGELFF
TRBV12-3/TRBV12-4	TRBJ2-5	.	CACLPAGGAETQYF
TRBV30	TRBJ1-5	.	CAWSLGGPRPQHF
TRBV29-1	TRBJ2-1	.	CSVSGTAGRAGEQFF
TRBV12-3/TRBV12-4	TRBJ2-1	.	CASSFGADEQFF
TRBV27	TRBJ2-5	.	CARAGLAGSLGETQYF
TRBV6-5	TRBJ1-4	.	CASREHRAGGEKLFF
TRBV29-1	TRBJ2-1	medium-sized	CSVGDRGINEQFF
TRBV5-4	TRBJ2-3	.	CASSHRGRVGTDTQYF
TRBV11-3	TRBJ2-1	.	CASSLASDNEQFF
TRBV11-3	TRBJ1-1	.	CASSLGGVGQGNTEAFF
TRBV6-5	TRBJ2-5	.	CASRGTRTAQETQYF
TRBV18	TRBJ2-3	.	CASTKAGTDTQYF